This T cell receptor beta chain was captured in a study of T-cell reconstitution after alpha-beta-depleted transplantation in children. This sample's TCRbeta library carried unique molecular identifier barcodes. TCRdb redid the calling of the PCR reads with MiXCR, one entry per CDR3 protein. The sample contains a few hundred thousand distinct CDR3 sequences, roughly 21% of which appear only once. The source material was PBMCs, mostly from graft donor cells, sampled 180 days after TCRalphabeta/CD19-depleted stem cell transplant. The clonotype was recovered from a male patient under 18 who had a stem cell transplant for acute lymphoblastic leukemia, so the T cells may come from the graft donor.

CDR3 residues: CASSYRTALRELFF. The CDR3 DNA reads as TGCGCCAGCAGCTACCGGACGGCCCTCCGGGAGCTGTTTTTT. The chain has TRBV5-1 and TRBJ2-2; the D is unclear. This CDR3 contains 14 residues. The V gene's germline CDR1 is SGHRS and CDR2 YFSETQ. Trimming stripped 3 bases from V and 9 bases from J, with 15 bases between.